Sequencing of this T cell receptor (beta chain) was carried out in a study of control samples from healthy donors and cancer patients. The repertoire was sequenced with immunoSEQ multiplex PCR; TCRdb's copy has only in-frame clones and lacks some. The data show about 60,000 clones, with 70% to 90% seen just once and more than 3.5% held by the top ten. The CDR3 covers 12 residues. Trimming took off 8 bases at V and 4 bases at J, with 11 bases between the two ends. CDR1 LNHDA and CDR2 SQIVND come from the germline V gene (reference sequence). The genes are TRBV19 and TRBJ1-2, with a possible D match to TRBD1 (6 bases). Sequencing was carried out using blood. The sequence was collected from a man between 50 and 59 years old in good health. Written as DNA, the CDR3 is TGTGCCAGTGGGGGCAGGACCTATGGCTACACCTTC. It yields the protein CASGGRTYGYTF. Full variable domain (outside the CDR3, taken from reference TRBV19 and TRBJ1-2): DGGITQSPKYLFRKEGQNVTLSCEQNLNHDAMYWYRQDPGQGLRLIYYSQIVNDFQKGDIAEGYSVSREKKESFPLTVTSAQKNPTAFYLCASGGRTYGYTFGSGTRLTVV.